The 25 T cell receptor beta chains below were found in one sample sequenced in a study of blood T cell repertoires in COVID-19. The protocol was immunoSEQ multiplex PCR, while the TCRdb copy is restricted to in-frame clones and leaves out a portion. Among tens of thousands of clones listed, 65% to 80% were seen once. Material for sequencing was peripheral blood. These receptor sequences come from a woman over 75 with active or convalescent COVID-19.

V usage is TRBV4-1 and J usage is TRBJ1-2; no clear D gene. V shed 0 bases and J shed 1 base, with 6 bases lying between them. Looked up from germline, CDR1 is MGHRA and CDR2 is YSYEKL. The CDR3 loop spans 14 amino acids. CDR3 bases: TGCGCCAGCAGCCAAGATTGGAGTAACTATGGCTACACCTTC. Encoded protein: CASSQDWSNYGYTF.

This clone was recorded a few times. J is TRBJ1-1 and V is TRBV19; 7 positions agree with TRBD1. The CDR3 has 15 residues. The germline V gene has CDR1 LNHDA and CDR2 SQIVND (reference sequence). Unmatched junction bases numbered 7, after V lost 6 bases and J lost 0 bases. CDR3 loop: CASSRTGPLNTEAFF. CDR3 DNA sequence: TGTGCCAGTAGCAGGACAGGTCCGCTGAACACTGAAGCTTTCTTT.

The rearrangement uses TRBV29-1 and TRBJ2-1; 8 nucleotides agree with TRBD2. Germline-derived CDR1 and CDR2 are SQVTM and ANQGSEA. The CDR3 runs 14 residues. The V gene end was trimmed by 3 bases and the J gene end by 10 bases; junction bases not matched to a gene: 11. The CDR3 DNA reads as TGCAGCGTTGACCCCAAGCGGGGGTCGGACGAGCAGTTCTTC. Its translation is CSVDPKRGSDEQFF.

J is TRBJ2-7 and V is TRBV18; 11 nucleotides match TRBD2. V shed 6 bases, J shed 2 bases, and the junction held 6 bases outside the gene matches. CDR3 length: 15 residues. The germline V gene has CDR1 KGHSH and CDR2 LQKENI. The CDR3 nucleotides read TGTGCCAGCTCGAATAGCGGGGGGGCCCCCTACGAGCAGTACTTC. Amino acid sequence: CASSNSGGAPYEQYF.

This chain links TRBV27 with TRBJ1-4; D possibly corresponds to TRBD1 (6 bases). The CDR3 totals 14 residues. CDR1 is MNHEY and CDR2 is SMNVEV in the germline V gene (reference sequence). V shed 8 bases and J shed 3 bases, with 13 bases lying between them. The CDR3 loop is CASGGGGSNEKLFF. CDR3 DNA sequence: TGTGCCAGCGGGGGGGGCGGCTCTAATGAAAAACTGTTTTTT.

The chain is built from TRBV5-1 and TRBJ1-3; 7 bases fit TRBD1. CDR3 length: 17 amino acids. The J segment lost 0 bases and the V segment lost 4 bases, leaving 10 bases of the junction unmatched. Germline V CDR1 and CDR2: SGHRS, YFSETQ. CDR3 DNA: TGCGCCAGCAGCCGGATACAGGGGACATTCTCTGGAAACACCATATATTTT. It translates to CASSRIQGTFSGNTIYF.

This clone has just one count. The chain joins TRBV4-3 to TRBJ2-1; D may be TRBD1 (6 bases). V was cut by 1 base and J by 7 bases, with 8 bases left in between. Per the germline V gene, CDR1 is LGHNA and CDR2 is YSLEER. The CDR3 runs 13 residues. CDR3: CASSQAQGNEQFF. The CDR3 DNA sequence: TGCGCCAGCAGCCAAGCCCAGGGGAATGAGCAGTTCTTC.

The chain combines TRBV28 with TRBJ2-2, with 12 bases aligning to TRBD2. Germline-derived CDR1 and CDR2 are MDHEN and SYDVKM. This CDR3 region has 17 residues. After removal of 5 bases from V and 11 bases from J, the junction contained 15 bases not matched to a gene. The CDR3 here is CASSPPPSGGVLIELFF. CDR3 nucleotide sequence: TGTGCCAGCAGTCCCCCCCCTAGCGGGGGGGTTCTCATAGAGCTGTTTTTT.

The chain recombines TRBV5-4 with TRBJ1-4; TRBD1 might be the D (6 bases). The V and J ends lost 0 bases and 7 bases respectively, with 13 bases between them. Germline assignment: CDR1 SGHNT and CDR2 YYREEE (reference sequence). The CDR3 loop spans 15 amino acids. The CDR3 DNA reads TGTGCCAGCAGCTTGGATCAGGGGTTCGGTGAAAAACTGTTTTTT. Translated, it gives CASSLDQGFGEKLFF. Looking up the rest from reference TRBV5-4 and TRBJ1-4 gives the full variable domain: ETGVTQSPTHLIKTRGQQVTLRCSSQSGHNTVSWYQQALGQGPQFIFQYYREEENGRGNFPPRFSGLQFPNYSSELNVNALELDDSALYLCASSLDQGFGEKLFFGSGTQLSVL.

This chain connects TRBV6-5 to TRBJ2-2; no firm D call. The V and J ends lost 6 bases and 4 bases respectively, with 9 bases between them. CDR3 length equals 13 residues. Germline V CDR1 and CDR2: MNHEY, SVGAGI. CDR3 nucleotide sequence: TGTGCCAGCAGCTTCACGCGCACCGGGGAGCTGTTTTTT. Translating it yields CASSFTRTGELFF.

This sequence joins TRBV6-6 and TRBJ2-7; TRBD1 agrees at 9 bases. CDR1 MNHNY and CDR2 SVGAGI come from the germline V gene (reference sequence). V dropped 5 bases and J dropped 6; count of bases not matched to a gene: 5. This CDR3 is built from 13 residues. This chain's CDR3 is CASSQTGGSEQYF. In DNA form, the CDR3 reads TGTGCCAGCAGTCAAACAGGGGGCTCCGAGCAGTACTTC.

CDR3 in DNA: TGCAGTGCTAGTTTTGGGAGAAATGAAAAACTGTTTTTT. Protein sequence: CSASFGRNEKLFF. This chain joins TRBV20-1 and TRBJ1-4; D gene uncertain. Trimming took off 3 bases at V and 5 bases at J, with 10 bases between the two ends. This CDR3 has 13 residues. Germline loops: CDR1 DFQATT, CDR2 SNEGSKA (reference sequence).

The chain has TRBV4-3 and TRBJ1-1, with TRBD1 identical over 8 bases. This CDR3 region has 15 residues. Trimming cost V 4 bases and J 0 bases; bases outside gene matches: 4. Germline V gene lookup returns CDR1 LGHNA and CDR2 YSLEER. The CDR3 spells CASSRDRRLNTEAFF. The DNA of the CDR3 is TGCGCCAGCAGCCGGGACAGGCGCTTGAACACTGAAGCTTTCTTT.

V and J are TRBV6-5 and TRBJ1-2, with D possibly matching TRBD1 (5 bases). Trimming removed 6 bases from V and 1 base from J, with 9 bases in between. From germline, CDR1 is MNHEY and CDR2 SVGAGI. The CDR3 consists of 13 residues. The CDR3, as DNA: TGTGCCAGCAGCAGACAGTTTAACTATGGCTACACCTTC. It yields the protein CASSRQFNYGYTF.

The chain couples TRBV13 to TRBJ1-2; D possibly corresponds to TRBD1 (5 bases). CDR1 PRHDT and CDR2 FYEKMQ come from the germline V gene (reference sequence). The V and J ends lost 4 bases and 2 bases respectively, with 14 bases between them. The CDR3 totals 15 residues. The CDR3 region has the DNA TGTGCCAGCAGCTCCTCCCTCGGGGGGAACTATGGCTACACCTTC. This codes for CASSSSLGGNYGYTF.

This sequence joins TRBV11-2 and TRBJ2-7; 9 nucleotides agree with TRBD2. The CDR3 loop spans 16 amino acids. The V and J ends lost 0 bases and 2 bases, in that order; junction bases with no gene match: 5. The V gene's germline CDR1 is SGHAT and CDR2 FQNNGV. CDR3 residues: CASSLDGAGGTYEQYF. The CDR3 nucleotides read TGTGCCAGCAGCTTAGATGGAGCGGGGGGTACCTACGAGCAGTACTTC.

J is TRBJ1-2 and V is TRBV6-1; the D gene is possibly TRBD1 (5 bases). V was trimmed by 1 base and J by 1 base, leaving 25 bases between them. CDR1 and CDR2 (germline): MNHNS, SASEGT. The CDR3 runs 20 residues. In DNA form, the CDR3 reads TGTGCCAGCAGTGAAGACGCAGGAGCGGGTGTGGGTAGGGGTAACTATGGCTACACCTTC. This codes for CASSEDAGAGVGRGNYGYTF.

V gene TRBV10-1 combines with J gene TRBJ1-5; D perhaps matches TRBD1 (5 bases). V lost 7 bases to trimming and J lost 5 bases, with 12 bases between them. Per germline, CDR1 WNHNN and CDR2 SYGVQD (reference sequence). The CDR3 length is 13 residues. CDR3 amino acids: CASTPWGDQPQHF. As DNA, the CDR3 is TGCGCCAGCACACCTTGGGGGGATCAGCCCCAGCATTTT.

The J gene is TRBJ2-5, the V gene TRBV5-1; D unresolved. The V end lost 0 bases, the J end lost 4 bases, and 10 bases lay between the germline ends. Per germline, CDR1 SGHRS and CDR2 YFSETQ. CDR3 size: 14 residues. The CDR3 coding sequence is TGCGCCAGCAGCTTGGCTAATATGAGAGAGACCCAGTACTTC. It specifies CASSLANMRETQYF.

The chain combines TRBV7-9 with TRBJ2-1, with a weak D call TRBD2 (5 bases). The CDR3 runs 15 residues. The ends were cut back, 5 bases at V and 0 bases at J, with 11 bases in the middle. Germline V gene data show CDR1 as SEHNR and CDR2 as FQNEAQ (reference sequence). The CDR3 sequence is CASSLKGSSYNEQFF. The CDR3 DNA sequence: TGTGCCAGCAGCCTCAAAGGGAGCTCCTACAATGAGCAGTTCTTC.

The rearrangement uses TRBV24-1 and TRBJ2-2; D is perhaps TRBD1 (5 bases). The CDR3 contains 14 residues. V was shortened by 2 bases and J by 13 bases, with 16 bases between the two germline ends. CDR1 and CDR2 from the germline V gene are KGHDR and SFDVKD. In DNA, the CDR3 is TGTGCCACCAGTGATTCACTCTCGACAGCTGGGCTGTTTTTT. Protein: CATSDSLSTAGLFF.

Written as DNA, the CDR3 is TGTGCCAGCAGCTTGGGTGGCACCCTCTCTGGAAACACCATATATTTT. Translating gives CASSLGGTLSGNTIYF. The chain combines TRBV5-8 with TRBJ1-3; D unclear. Between the trimmed V and J ends, which lost 0 bases and 0 bases, there was a span of 10 bases. From germline, CDR1 is SGHTS and CDR2 YDEGEE. The CDR3 has 16 residues.

The chain uses TRBV7-3 and TRBJ1-4; D may be TRBD1 (5 bases). V was shortened by 5 bases and J by 8 bases, with 12 bases between the two germline ends. This CDR3 comprises 13 residues. Germline lookup yields CDR1 SGHTA and CDR2 FQGTGA. Here the CDR3 reads CASSPRAAEKLFF. As DNA, the CDR3 is TGTGCCAGCAGCCCCAGGGCCGCAGAAAAACTGTTTTTT.

The genes are TRBV11-2 and TRBJ1-4; TRBD1 might be the D (5 bases). V lost 4 bases and J lost 4, with 13 bases in between. Germline V gene data show CDR1 as SGHAT and CDR2 as FQNNGV. There are 15 residues in the CDR3. CDR3 loop: CASSSGQVNNEKLFF. CDR3 nucleotides: TGTGCCAGCAGCTCAGGACAAGTTAATAATGAAAAACTGTTTTTT.

The J gene is TRBJ1-2, the V gene TRBV6-4; TRBD1 aligns across 7 bases. J was trimmed by 3 bases and V by 7 bases; bases with no gene match: 5. Germline values: CDR1 MRHNA, CDR2 SNTAGT. This CDR3 spans 13 amino acids. CDR3 nucleotide sequence: TGTGCCAGCAAAAGGACAGGCGACTATGGCTACACCTTC. This gives the protein CASKRTGDYGYTF.